This T cell receptor beta chain was observed in a study of OX40 agonist ivuxolimab in advanced cancers. General study results and limits: Also present in some nonresponders was a low level of normalized T-cell clonal expansion.

The repertoire was sequenced with immunoSEQ multiplex PCR; TCRdb's copy has only in-frame clones and lacks some. The sample includes over 85,000 clones, around four fifths seen only once; the top ten take around 1.1%. This CDR3 has 14 amino acids. Unmatched junction bases numbered 6, after V lost 5 bases and J lost 4 bases. Germline assignment: CDR1 MNHNY and CDR2 SVGAGI (reference sequence). Comments on this clone: The target antigen is unknown.

This specimen was CD4+ or CD8+ T cells sorted from blood, taken in a trial of the OX40 agonist ivuxolimab. The sequence came from an adult with an advanced solid tumor such as melanoma, head and neck, liver or kidney cancer. V gene TRBV6-6 combines with J gene TRBJ2-5, with 8 bases that match TRBD2. In DNA form, the CDR3 reads TGTGCCAGCAGTAACCCGGGGGGGGTAGAGACCCAGTACTTC. The encoded protein is CASSNPGGVETQYF.